Listed below are T cell receptor beta chains from one sample, sequenced in a study of cytomegalovirus exposure and HLA in healthy donors. Measured with immunoSEQ multiplex PCR; TCRdb has only the in-frame clones, and not every one. The repertoire holds around 230,000 clones, around 85% seen once, with 1.2% in the top ten. Sequenced input: PBMCs. All receptors derive from a woman between 25 and 40 years old in good health and CMV-seropositive. Each CDR3 is given with its conserved first and last residue. A D gene is named only where the DNA matches it firmly.

V | D | CDR3
TRBV5-1 | TRBD2 | CASRWEGTSGNEQFF
TRBV29-1 | . | CSVAGFGDGYTF
TRBV7-9 | . | CASSGSGKTYEQYF
TRBV29-1 | . | CSVLRTETEAFF
TRBV7-8 | . | CASGSQPQHF
TRBV28 | . | CASSRGGTEAFF
TRBV15 | TRBD2 | CATSRDMGLAAYTDTQYF
TRBV4-1 | . | CASSQEGGRPQHF
TRBV18 | TRBD2 | CASSPPREGHTGELFF
TRBV28 | TRBD2 | CASRLASGSTVEQFF
TRBV19 | TRBD2 | CASSISAVGGTNSYEQYF
TRBV5-1 | TRBD2 | CASSLGLAGPRNTGELFF
TRBV28 | TRBD2 | CASSPRGGNTQYF
TRBV4-2 | TRBD1 | CASSQDPDRGQPGNTIYF